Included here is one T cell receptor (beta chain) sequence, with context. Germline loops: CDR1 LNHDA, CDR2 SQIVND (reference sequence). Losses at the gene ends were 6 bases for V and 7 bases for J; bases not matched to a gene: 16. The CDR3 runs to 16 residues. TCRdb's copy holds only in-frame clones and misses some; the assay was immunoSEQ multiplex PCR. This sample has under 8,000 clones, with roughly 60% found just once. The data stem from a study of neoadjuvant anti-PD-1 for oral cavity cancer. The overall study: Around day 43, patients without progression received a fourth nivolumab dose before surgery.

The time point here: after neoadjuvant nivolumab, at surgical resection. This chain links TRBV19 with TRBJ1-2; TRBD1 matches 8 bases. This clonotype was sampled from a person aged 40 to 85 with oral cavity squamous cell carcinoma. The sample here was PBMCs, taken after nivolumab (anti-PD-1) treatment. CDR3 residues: CASSLRQTGARGGYTF. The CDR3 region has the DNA TGTGCCAGTAGCCTACGCCAGACAGGGGCCAGGGGTGGCTACACCTTC. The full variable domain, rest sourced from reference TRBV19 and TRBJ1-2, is DGGITQSPKYLFRKEGQNVTLSCEQNLNHDAMYWYRQDPGQGLRLIYYSQIVNDFQKGDIAEGYSVSREKKESFPLTVTSAQKNPTAFYLCASSLRQTGARGGYTFGSGTRLTVV.